This T cell receptor beta chain comes out of a study of beta chain features in type 1 diabetes. On the study more broadly: Age, gender, cell numbers and subset yield matched between patients and controls. General study findings and limits: Shortening that was moderate but significant affected the TCRB CDR3s of Type 1 diabetes patients in all four CD4+ subsets. Any HLA-type effect on TCRB rearrangement remained unresolved here.

About this clone itself: Its antigen is still unknown.

Sequencing targeted expressed TCRB transcripts, as all isolated RNA had been reverse transcribed. The study sequenced naive, central memory and regulatory T cell samples to an average of around 3.4 million reads. This table comes from immunoSEQ multiplex PCR, and its TCRdb copy is limited to in-frame clones, with some not included. Of 900,000 or so clones listed, roughly a sixth are singletons. This TCR derives from a woman younger than 35 in good health. Sequenced: naive CD4+ T cells from blood.

DNA of the CDR3: TGTGCCAGCAGTTCCCCCCAGCTAGGGACCCAGTACTTC. As protein: CASSSPQLGTQYF. The chain recombines TRBV28 with TRBJ2-5; the D is unclear. In germline, CDR1 is MDHEN, CDR2 SYDVKM. With 4 bases removed from V and 7 bases from J, the gap between germline ends came to 13 bases. There are 13 residues in the CDR3.